This paragraph covers one TCR beta chain sequence. This sample stems from a study of T cell changes during pregnancy in multiple sclerosis. Sequencing used immunoSEQ multiplex PCR; TCRdb keeps in-frame clones, though not all of them. In the table there are about 80,000 clones, just over 90% of which are singletons. The CDR3 runs to 17 residues. Unmatched junction bases numbered 9, after V lost 2 bases and J lost 1 base. Germline V gene sequence: CDR1 SGHVS, CDR2 FQNEAQ. The TCR sequence derives from a female donor in good health, enrolled as a control in a pregnancy study. The sequences come from peripheral blood, collected after pregnancy. This chain joins TRBV7-8 and TRBJ1-1; 8 bases match TRBD1. This chain's CDR3 is CASSLFAGGAGNTEAFF. The CDR3 DNA reads TGTGCCAGCAGCTTATTCGCAGGGGGCGCGGGGAACACTGAAGCTTTCTTT.